Below are 30 T cell receptor beta chains sequenced from a single sample in a study of blood T cells in healthy people across ages. A J-beta primer mix and a sample-barcoded 5' primer were used in a second PCR of roughly 7 to 12 cycles. Using its own MiXCR run on the 5' RACE reads, TCRdb lists one record per CDR3 protein. This sample has about 630,000 distinct CDR3 sequences, with 20% to 25% found just once. The sequencing sample was made of blood. The receptor set was obtained from a man aged 70 or older in good health.

The chain joins TRBV12-3 or TRBV12-4 to TRBJ1-2; 9 bases align to TRBD1. The CDR3 extends over 13 amino acids. With 6 bases clipped from V and 7 bases from J, the junction kept 6 bases outside the gene matches. The CDR3 bases are TGTGCCAGCAGCCCAGGGACAGGGTTTGGCTACACCTTC. It encodes CASSPGTGFGYTF.

J is TRBJ2-5 and V is TRBV30; TRBD2 matches 7 bases. Germline assignment: CDR1 GTSNPN and CDR2 SVGIG (reference sequence). After removal of 0 bases from V and 4 bases from J, the junction contained 5 bases not matched to a gene. The CDR3 spans 14 residues. CDR3: CAWSVAGLRETQYF. CDR3 nucleotides: TGTGCCTGGAGTGTAGCGGGGCTTCGAGAGACCCAGTACTTC.

The table lists this clonotype with a few counts. V usage is TRBV7-9 and J usage is TRBJ2-3; 10 positions agree with TRBD2. Germline V CDR1 and CDR2: SEHNR, FQNEAQ (reference sequence). The V segment lost 2 bases and the J segment 5 bases; nucleotides outside the gene matches: 4. The CDR3 extends over 15 amino acids. The CDR3, as DNA: TGTGCCAGCAGCTTATCTAGCGGGAGCGTAGATACGCAGTATTTT. Translating gives CASSLSSGSVDTQYF.

This clonotype was seen more than once but under ten times. The chain combines TRBV14 with TRBJ1-1; D call uncertain. CDR1 and CDR2 (germline): SGHDN, FVKESK. V was trimmed by 1 base and J by 6 bases, leaving 12 bases between them. The CDR3 spans 14 residues. Here the CDR3 DNA reads TGTGCCAGCAGCCAAGGAACACCCACGGCTGAAGCTTTCTTT. It yields the protein CASSQGTPTAEAFF.

A note on this clonotype: Its ends do not fully match the called genes, so a read error is possible. This rearrangement joins TRBV12-3 or TRBV12-4 to TRBJ2-3; D possibly corresponds to TRBD2 (5 bases). CDR3 length equals 16 residues. As DNA, the CDR3 is TGTGCCAGCAGTTTAGTCCGGGGAGTGGGCACAGATACGGAGTATTTT. It specifies CASSLVRGVGTDTEYF.

The chain is built from TRBV11-1 and TRBJ2-3; no clear D gene. CDR1 is SGHAT and CDR2 is FQDESV in the germline V gene (reference sequence). The CDR3 runs 14 residues. Trimming took 1 base from V and 2 from J, leaving 7 bases between them. The CDR3 here is CASSLGDPTDTQYF. In DNA form, the CDR3 reads TGTGCCAGCAGCTTAGGCGACCCCACAGATACGCAGTATTTT.

This clonotype has more than one count but fewer than ten. The chain recombines TRBV2 with TRBJ2-7, with 8 bases that match TRBD2. The length of the CDR3 is 18 residues. Germline V gene data show CDR1 as SNHLY and CDR2 as FYNNEI. V shed 3 bases, J shed 3 bases, and the junction held 16 bases outside the gene matches. CDR3 protein: CASSDGAQDGGGIYEQYF. Written as DNA, the CDR3 is TGTGCCAGCAGTGATGGGGCACAGGACGGCGGGGGGATCTACGAGCAGTACTTC.

There are many counts of this clonotype. One junction end does not reproduce the germline sequence, and a read error may be involved. V gene TRBV5-1 combines with J gene TRBJ2-5; perhaps TRBD1 as D (6 bases). This CDR3 spans 14 amino acids. Germline lookup yields CDR1 SGHRS and CDR2 YFSETQ. The CDR3: CASSLGGPQETQYF. In nucleotides, the CDR3 is TGTGCCAGCAGCTTAGGGGGACCACAAGAGACCCAGTACTTC.

This clonotype was seen more than once but under ten times. The chain joins TRBV20-1 to TRBJ2-6; TRBD1 matches at 7 bases. With 0 bases clipped from V and 1 base from J, the junction kept 9 bases outside the gene matches. The CDR3 runs to 18 residues. Germline V gene lookup returns CDR1 DFQATT and CDR2 SNEGSKA (reference sequence). In DNA form, the CDR3 reads TGCAGTGCTAGAGATGCTTCCTTACAGGGGTCTGGGGCCAACGTCCTGACTTTC. This sequence encodes CSARDASLQGSGANVLTF.

In its sample, this clonotype was seen many times. The DNA of the CDR3 is TGTGCCAGCAGCTCCCTTATAGCGGGAGTAAACATTCAGTACTTC. Residues: CASSSLIAGVNIQYF. V gene TRBV28 combines with J gene TRBJ2-4, with 9 bases matching TRBD2. J gave up 6 bases and V 6 bases, and 9 bases lay outside the gene matches. The CDR3 totals 15 residues. Looked up from germline, CDR1 is MDHEN and CDR2 is SYDVKM.

This clonotype was seen only a few times. This chain uses TRBV6-5 with TRBJ1-4; 8 bases agree with TRBD1. Trimming removed 2 bases from V and 3 bases from J; junction bases left unmatched: 2. The CDR3 consists of 15 residues. Per germline, CDR1 MNHEY and CDR2 SVGAGI. The CDR3 region has the DNA TGTGCCAGCAGTTACCGGGACAGGCCTAATGAAAAACTGTTTTTT. It yields the protein CASSYRDRPNEKLFF.

The J gene is TRBJ2-6, the V gene TRBV20-1, with D possibly called TRBD1 or TRBD2 (5 bases each). The CDR3 consists of 17 residues. Trimming pared 1 base from V and 0 bases from J, leaving 13 bases between. CDR1 DFQATT and CDR2 SNEGSKA come from the germline V gene (reference sequence). The CDR3 nucleotides read TGCAGTGCTAGAGTTAGAGGGGTCAGCTCTGGGGCCAACGTCCTGACTTTC. As protein: CSARVRGVSSGANVLTF.

The chain combines TRBV29-1 with TRBJ2-1; D ambiguous. Trimming cost V 5 bases and J 7 bases, with 6 bases left between them. Germline values: CDR1 SQVTM, CDR2 ANQGSEA. The CDR3 runs to 10 residues. The CDR3 is CSVKRNEQFF. The CDR3 bases are TGCAGCGTTAAGAGGAATGAGCAGTTCTTC.

Only one count was recorded for this clonotype. The chain is built from TRBV5-1 and TRBJ2-1, with D tentatively TRBD1 or TRBD2 (5 bases each). The CDR3 extends over 16 amino acids. V was clipped by 1 base and J by 0 bases, with 11 bases between them. Germline lookup yields CDR1 SGHRS and CDR2 YFSETQ. The CDR3: CASSLQGESSYNEQFF. The CDR3 nucleotides are TGCGCCAGCAGCTTGCAAGGGGAGAGCTCCTACAATGAGCAGTTCTTC.

The CDR3 sequence is CASSLKTGGGNEQFF. For the CDR3, the DNA is TGCGCCAGCAGCTTAAAGACAGGAGGTGGCAATGAGCAGTTCTTC. The rearrangement links TRBV5-1 to TRBJ2-1; weak D call: TRBD1 (6 bases). Germline CDR1 SGHRS, CDR2 YFSETQ. The germline V and J ends were trimmed by 2 bases and 6 bases, with 15 bases remaining between them. The CDR3 is 15 residues long.

The V gene is TRBV20-1, the J gene TRBJ2-5; 7 bases align to TRBD2. This CDR3 has 16 residues. V lost 0 bases to trimming and J lost 7 bases; unmatched junction nucleotides: 14. Germline loops: CDR1 DFQATT, CDR2 SNEGSKA (reference sequence). CDR3: CSARDRDRGGMGTQYF. In DNA, the CDR3 is TGCAGTGCTAGAGATAGGGATAGGGGAGGGATGGGGACCCAGTACTTC.

This clonotype has only a few counts. This chain joins TRBV27 and TRBJ1-6; D is ambiguous. CDR1 is MNHEY and CDR2 is SMNVEV in the germline V gene (reference sequence). This CDR3 has 14 amino acids. The germline V and J ends were trimmed by 4 bases and 7 bases, with 11 bases remaining between them. Here the CDR3 reads CASSSSDGNSPLHF. The CDR3 bases are TGTGCCAGCAGTTCCTCGGACGGCAATTCACCCCTCCACTTT.

This clonotype came up once. The chain uses TRBV4-3 and TRBJ2-1, with 7 bases identical to TRBD1. The CDR3 consists of 16 residues. The V gene's germline CDR1 is LGHNA and CDR2 YSLEER. V trimming: 0 bases; J trimming: 6 bases; junction bases outside the gene matches: 8. In DNA form, the CDR3 reads TGCGCCAGCAGCCAAGAAACAGGGGTGAAAGGCAATGAGCAGTTCTTC. This encodes CASSQETGVKGNEQFF.

This clonotype came up once. V is TRBV6-1 and J is TRBJ2-7, with a weak D call TRBD2 (6 bases). The CDR3 has 15 residues. Germline CDR1 is MNHNS and CDR2 is SASEGT. Trimming took 3 bases from V and 3 from J, leaving 15 bases between them. The CDR3 sequence: CASSDGRLGLYEQYF. Here the CDR3 DNA reads TGTGCCAGCAGTGACGGCAGACTAGGTCTCTACGAGCAGTACTTC.

This clonotype was found a few times. The genes are TRBV7-9 and TRBJ1-1; 7 bases match TRBD1. Germline CDR1 SEHNR, CDR2 FQNEAQ (reference sequence). This CDR3 is built from 15 residues. The trim removed 5 bases at V and 1 base at J, leaving 7 bases unmatched. CDR3 nucleotides: TGTGCCAGCAGCGAATCGGGACAGTGGAACACTGAAGCTTTCTTT. The encoded protein is CASSESGQWNTEAFF.

This clonotype was seen repeatedly, ten times or more. The V and J genes are TRBV20-1 and TRBJ2-1; no reliable D call. This CDR3 is built from 11 residues. The germline CDR1 and CDR2 sequences are DFQATT and SNEGSKA (reference sequence). V gave up 6 bases and J gave up 6 bases, with 9 bases separating them. Here the CDR3 reads CSAHDLNEQFF. Here the CDR3 DNA reads TGCAGTGCCCACGACCTCAATGAGCAGTTCTTC.

The genes are TRBV30 and TRBJ2-3, with D maybe TRBD1 (6 bases). In germline, CDR1 is GTSNPN, CDR2 SVGIG (reference sequence). The CDR3 sequence is 16 residues long. With 0 bases removed from V and 3 bases from J, the gap between germline ends came to 16 bases. CDR3 protein: CAWSVQQGRWTDTQYF. The CDR3 DNA reads TGTGCCTGGAGTGTCCAACAGGGACGTTGGACAGATACGCAGTATTTT.

This clonotype was seen a few times. The chain carries TRBV6-1 and TRBJ2-3; TRBD1 might be the D (7 bases). The CDR3 has 12 residues. The V end was cut by 2 bases, the J end by 9 bases, with 9 bases between. CDR1 is MNHNS and CDR2 is SASEGT in the germline V gene. The CDR3 protein is CASSEQGGTQYF. The CDR3 nucleotides are TGTGCCAGCAGTGAACAGGGGGGCACGCAGTATTTT.

This chain uses TRBV27 with TRBJ2-2, with D hard to call. The length of the CDR3 is 14 residues. Trimming stripped 7 bases from V and 0 bases from J, with 9 bases between. The germline CDR1 and CDR2 sequences are MNHEY and SMNVEV (reference sequence). The CDR3 spells CASKPGANTGELFF. The CDR3 bases are TGTGCCAGCAAGCCCGGAGCGAACACCGGGGAGCTGTTTTTT.

The genes are TRBV5-1 and TRBJ2-5; 8 bases align to TRBD2. This CDR3 is 16 amino acids long. V shed 6 bases, J shed 1 base, and the junction held 11 bases outside the gene matches. Germline values: CDR1 SGHRS, CDR2 YFSETQ. CDR3 coding DNA: TGCGCCAGCAATAGCGGGGTCCGGAACACCCAAGAGACCCAGTACTTC. Translated: CASNSGVRNTQETQYF.

The rearrangement uses TRBV4-3 and TRBJ2-5; 12 bases align to TRBD2. With 0 bases clipped from V and 2 bases from J, the junction kept 4 bases outside the gene matches. This CDR3 is 17 amino acids long. Germline loops: CDR1 LGHNA, CDR2 YSLEER. The CDR3 nucleotides read TGCGCCAGCAGCCAAGACCTACTAGCGGGAGGACAAGAGACCCAGTACTTC. Translated: CASSQDLLAGGQETQYF.

This clonotype turned up a few times. The chain has TRBV29-1 and TRBJ2-3; tentatively, D is TRBD2 (6 bases). This CDR3 has 13 residues. In germline, CDR1 is SQVTM, CDR2 ANQGSEA. The germline V and J ends were trimmed by 4 bases and 0 bases, with 8 bases remaining between them. CDR3 region: CSVVGRSTDTQYF. CDR3 sequence (DNA): TGCAGCGTTGTGGGGAGGAGCACAGATACGCAGTATTTT.

CDR3 region: CATSHGTGGGELFF. CDR3 nucleotides: TGTGCCACCAGCCACGGGACAGGCGGCGGGGAGCTGTTTTTT. The V call is TRBV24-1, the J call TRBJ2-2; 8 bases are a match to TRBD1. V shed 7 bases, J shed 7 bases, and the junction held 7 bases outside the gene matches. The CDR3 length is 14 residues. Germline assignment: CDR1 KGHDR and CDR2 SFDVKD.

As DNA, the CDR3 is TGTGCCAGCAGAGCGTACCAAGAGACCCAGTACTTC. This gives the protein CASRAYQETQYF. This chain links TRBV2 with TRBJ2-5; D ambiguous. CDR1 and CDR2 from the germline V gene are SNHLY and FYNNEI. This CDR3 has 12 amino acids. Trimming took 6 bases from V and 0 from J, leaving 5 bases between them.

The chain uses TRBV4-3 and TRBJ2-4, with unresolved D. Germline V CDR1 and CDR2: LGHNA, YSLEER. Trimming took 0 bases from V and 0 from J, leaving 12 bases between them. This CDR3 has 17 amino acids. CDR3 sequence: CASSQDIAGLAKNIQYF. For the CDR3, the DNA is TGCGCCAGCAGCCAAGATATAGCAGGCCTAGCCAAAAACATTCAGTACTTC.